What follows are 13 T cell receptor beta chains derived from one specimen sequenced in a study of cytomegalovirus exposure and HLA in healthy donors. 60 Vbeta and 13 Jbeta primers were used in PCR. Sequencing used immunoSEQ multiplex PCR; TCRdb keeps in-frame clones, though not all of them. Among under 200,000 clones listed, 86% were seen once. Sequenced material: PBMCs. Source of these receptors: a woman under 30 in good health and CMV-seronegative.

Only one count was recorded for this clone. V gene TRBV6-1 combines with J gene TRBJ1-2; D is uncertain. The germline V gene has CDR1 MNHNS and CDR2 SASEGT. Between the trimmed V and J ends, which lost 4 bases and 4 bases, there was a span of 16 bases. CDR3 length equals 15 residues. The CDR3 spells CASSGLYKAGYGYTF. The CDR3 nucleotides are TGTGCCAGCAGTGGATTATATAAGGCGGGCTATGGCTACACCTTC.

The chain links TRBV7-8 to TRBJ2-7; 7 positions match TRBD1. The CDR3 runs to 14 residues. CDR1 and CDR2 (germline): SGHVS, FQNEAQ. J gave up 7 bases and V 4 bases, and 10 bases lay outside the gene matches. The CDR3 loop reads CASSSEGARGEQYF. CDR3 coding DNA: TGTGCCAGCAGCTCAGAGGGGGCGAGAGGAGAGCAGTACTTC.

CDR3 bases: TGTGCCAGCCGTCAGGAGGTCGGATACAATGAGCAGTTCTTC. Its protein is CASRQEVGYNEQFF. This sequence joins TRBV2 and TRBJ2-1; TRBD2 might be the D (5 bases). The CDR3 is made up of 14 amino acids. Trimming took off 8 bases at V and 4 bases at J, with 15 bases between the two ends. CDR1 is SNHLY, CDR2 FYNNEI, per germline.

This rearrangement joins TRBV30 to TRBJ1-4, with 11 bases fitting TRBD1. The CDR3 spans 13 residues. With V trimmed by 4 bases and J by 7 bases, 2 bases remained unmatched. CDR1 GTSNPN and CDR2 SVGIG come from the germline V gene (reference sequence). The CDR3 sequence: CAWTGTGGEKLFF. CDR3 DNA: TGTGCCTGGACCGGGACAGGGGGTGAAAAACTGTTTTTT.

This chain connects TRBV5-1 to TRBJ2-1; TRBD1 matches at 7 bases. From germline, CDR1 is SGHRS and CDR2 YFSETQ. This CDR3 spans 16 amino acids. V trimming: 0 bases; J trimming: 4 bases; junction bases outside the gene matches: 7. CDR3 nucleotides: TGCGCCAGCAGCTTGGGGTGGGACAGTTATTACAATGAGCAGTTCTTC. Protein sequence: CASSLGWDSYYNEQFF.

This sequence joins TRBV27 and TRBJ1-1; TRBD1 is a possible D gene (5 bases). Trimming took off 7 bases at V and 3 bases at J, with 21 bases between the two ends. Germline loops: CDR1 MNHEY, CDR2 SMNVEV (reference sequence). This CDR3 contains 16 residues. The CDR3 region is CASTPFFGGDYTEAFF. DNA of the CDR3: TGTGCCAGCACTCCCTTTTTTGGGGGGGATTACACTGAAGCTTTCTTT.

The CDR3 region is CASSVQAANTEAFF. CDR3 coding DNA: TGTGCCAGCAGCGTCCAGGCAGCAAACACTGAAGCTTTCTTT. The chain recombines TRBV9 with TRBJ1-1; D ambiguous. The germline gives CDR1 SGDLS, CDR2 YYNGEE. The CDR3 loop spans 14 amino acids. Trimming shortened V by 2 bases and J by 2 bases, and 10 bases separated the two germline ends.

The chain uses TRBV12-5 and TRBJ2-7, with D perhaps matching TRBD2 (5 bases). The CDR3 covers 13 residues. Germline lookup yields CDR1 LGHNT and CDR2 FRNRAP. Trimming took off 6 bases at V and 0 bases at J, with 9 bases between the two ends. CDR3 sequence: CASGPDFSYEQYF. The CDR3 bases are TGTGCTAGTGGGCCGGACTTCTCCTACGAGCAGTACTTC.

This sequence joins TRBV27 and TRBJ1-4; TRBD1 agrees at 7 bases. Trimming at V came to 2 bases and at J to 6 bases, leaving 9 bases not matched to a gene. CDR1 and CDR2 (germline): MNHEY, SMNVEV (reference sequence). The CDR3 is 16 amino acids. The CDR3 sequence: CASSLRGDREYEKLFF. CDR3 DNA: TGTGCCAGCAGTTTAAGAGGCGACAGGGAATATGAAAAACTGTTTTTT.

This clone was seen just once. The V and J genes are TRBV5-4 and TRBJ2-1, with TRBD1 identical over 8 bases. Looked up from germline, CDR1 is SGHNT and CDR2 is YYREEE (reference sequence). This CDR3 has 15 amino acids. Losses at the gene ends were 4 bases for V and 2 bases for J; bases not matched to a gene: 5. CDR3 nucleotides: TGTGCCAGCAGCCTGGACAGGGTAGCCTACAATGAGCAGTTCTTC. Amino acid sequence: CASSLDRVAYNEQFF.

The CDR3 DNA reads as TGTGCCAGCAGTTACCGGACTATAGGCACAGATACGCAGTATTTT. This encodes CASSYRTIGTDTQYF. The chain has TRBV6-6 and TRBJ2-3, with TRBD2 as a possible D gene (6 bases). The V end was cut by 2 bases, the J end by 1 base, with 10 bases between. Germline-derived CDR1 and CDR2 are MNHNY and SVGAGI (reference sequence). The CDR3 sequence is 15 residues long.

This clone has just one count. The rearrangement links TRBV4-2 to TRBJ2-7, with D maybe TRBD2 (6 bases). Trimming pared 6 bases from V and 0 bases from J, leaving 18 bases between. The V gene's germline CDR1 is LGHNA and CDR2 YNFKEQ. The CDR3 totals 16 residues. The CDR3 region is CASSPVWAGSSYEQYF. CDR3 nucleotides: TGTGCCAGCAGTCCGGTTTGGGCGGGGAGCTCCTACGAGCAGTACTTC.

This clone was seen a handful of times. The rearrangement uses TRBV19 and TRBJ1-4; the D is unclear. CDR3 length equals 16 residues. Trimming left V 4 bases short and J 4 bases short, with 16 bases between. The V gene's germline CDR1 is LNHDA and CDR2 SQIVND (reference sequence). CDR3 amino acids: CASSKFLTVSNEKLFF. The CDR3 DNA follows: TGTGCCAGTAGTAAATTTCTAACGGTAAGTAATGAAAAACTGTTTTTT.